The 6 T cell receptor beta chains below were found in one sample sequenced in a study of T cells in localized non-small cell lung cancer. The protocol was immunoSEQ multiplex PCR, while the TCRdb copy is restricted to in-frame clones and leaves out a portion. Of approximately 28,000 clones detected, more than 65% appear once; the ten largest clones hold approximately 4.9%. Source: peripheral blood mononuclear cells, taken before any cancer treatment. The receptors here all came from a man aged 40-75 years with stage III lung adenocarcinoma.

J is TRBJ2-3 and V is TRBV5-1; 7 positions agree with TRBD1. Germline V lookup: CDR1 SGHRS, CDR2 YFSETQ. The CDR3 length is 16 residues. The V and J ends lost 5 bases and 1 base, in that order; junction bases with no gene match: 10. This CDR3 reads CASRLTGNRGTDTQYF. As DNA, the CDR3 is TGCGCCAGCAGGTTGACAGGGAATCGGGGCACAGATACGCAGTATTTT.

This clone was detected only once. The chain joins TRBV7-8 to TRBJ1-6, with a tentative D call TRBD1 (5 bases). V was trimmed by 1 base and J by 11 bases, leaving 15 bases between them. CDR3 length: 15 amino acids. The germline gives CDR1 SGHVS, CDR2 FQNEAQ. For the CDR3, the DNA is TGTGCCAGCAGCTTAGATGCCCAGGGTTTTCCACCCCTCCACTTT. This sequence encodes CASSLDAQGFPPLHF.

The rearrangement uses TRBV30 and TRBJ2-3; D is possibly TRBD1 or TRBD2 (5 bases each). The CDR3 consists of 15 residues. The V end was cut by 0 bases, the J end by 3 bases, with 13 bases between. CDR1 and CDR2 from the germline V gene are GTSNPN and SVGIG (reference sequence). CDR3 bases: TGTGCCTGGAGTGTACATTGGGGCGGGACAGATACGCAGTATTTT. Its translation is CAWSVHWGGTDTQYF.

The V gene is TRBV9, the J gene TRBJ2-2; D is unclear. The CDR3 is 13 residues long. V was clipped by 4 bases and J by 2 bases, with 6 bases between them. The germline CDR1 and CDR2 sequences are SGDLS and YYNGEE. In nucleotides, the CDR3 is TGTGCCAGCAGCTCTAGTAACACCGGGGAGCTGTTTTTT. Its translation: CASSSSNTGELFF.

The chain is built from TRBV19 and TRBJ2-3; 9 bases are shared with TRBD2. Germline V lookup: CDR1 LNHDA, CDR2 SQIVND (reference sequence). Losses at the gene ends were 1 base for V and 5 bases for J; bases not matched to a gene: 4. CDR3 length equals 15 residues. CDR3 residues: CASSIGGGGGDTQYF. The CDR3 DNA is TGTGCCAGTAGTATAGGAGGCGGGGGGGGAGATACGCAGTATTTT.

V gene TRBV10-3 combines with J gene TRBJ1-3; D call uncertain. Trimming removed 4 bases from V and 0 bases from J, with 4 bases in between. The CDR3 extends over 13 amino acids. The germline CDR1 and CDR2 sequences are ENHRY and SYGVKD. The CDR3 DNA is TGTGCCATCAGTGGGCTCTCTGGAAACACCATATATTTT. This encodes CAISGLSGNTIYF.